The 6 T cell receptor beta chains in this list originate from one sample, sequenced in a study of molecular identifiers for immune sequencing clone quantification. TCRdb passed the PCR reads through MiXCR, listing each CDR3 protein once. The sample holds about 510,000 distinct CDR3 sequences, around 23% seen once. Sequencing used naive CD8+ T cells from blood, with Jurkat cell RNA spiked in. Subset denoted: FACS-sorted CD8+CD4-CCR7+CD45RA+ naive T cells. Source of these receptors: a human donor in good health. Some libraries in this study had Jurkat cell RNA spiked in.

CDR3 DNA sequence: TGTGCCAGCAGTGAATATTTGACATACGAGCAGTACTTC. Its protein is CASSEYLTYEQYF. The chain is built from TRBV2 and TRBJ2-7; D ambiguous. CDR3 size: 13 residues. Germline lookup yields CDR1 SNHLY and CDR2 FYNNEI. V lost 2 bases and J lost 4, with 9 bases in between.

In regard to this clonotype: It may be a read error: a sequence one base away is much more abundant. The chain joins TRBV6-5 to TRBJ1-1; tentatively, D is TRBD1 (6 bases). The CDR3 sequence is 14 residues long. The germline V gene encodes CDR1 MNHEY and CDR2 SVGAGI. The ends were cut back, 4 bases at V and 4 bases at J, with 13 bases in the middle. The CDR3, as DNA: TGTGCCAGCAGTTGCCAGGGGCACGGCACTGAAGCTTTCTTT. It encodes CASSCQGHGTEAFF.

This clonotype has only a few counts. V and J are TRBV4-3 and TRBJ2-7, with 7 bases identical to TRBD1. J lost 6 bases, V lost 3 bases, and 14 bases had no gene match. The length of the CDR3 is 16 residues. Germline CDR1 is LGHNA and CDR2 is YSLEER. CDR3 protein: CASSQDVLGAGGEQYF. The CDR3 bases are TGCGCCAGCAGCCAGGACGTTCTGGGGGCAGGGGGCGAGCAGTACTTC.

The table lists this clonotype with a few counts. The chain employs TRBV6-5 and TRBJ2-7, with 11 bases identical to TRBD2. The CDR3 is 15 residues long. The V segment lost 5 bases and the J segment 3 bases; nucleotides outside the gene matches: 6. Per the germline V gene, CDR1 is MNHEY and CDR2 is SVGAGI. Here the CDR3 DNA reads TGTGCCAGCAGTACTATAGCGGGGGGGTTCTACGAGCAGTACTTC. Protein sequence: CASSTIAGGFYEQYF.

The rearrangement links TRBV15 to TRBJ1-2, with no clear D. The ends were cut back, 0 bases at V and 2 bases at J, with 13 bases in the middle. Germline lookup yields CDR1 LNHNV and CDR2 YYDKDF (reference sequence). There are 16 residues in the CDR3. For the CDR3, the DNA is TGTGCCACCAGCAGAGATCATGTGGGCAGCAACTATGGCTACACCTTC. The encoded protein is CATSRDHVGSNYGYTF.

The chain carries TRBV11-2 and TRBJ2-2; 9 bases align to TRBD2. The germline V gene encodes CDR1 SGHAT and CDR2 FQNNGV. This CDR3 is built from 17 residues. The V segment lost 6 bases and the J segment 2 bases; nucleotides outside the gene matches: 10. The CDR3 loop reads CASRRPGTSRNTGELFF. CDR3 bases: TGTGCCAGCAGACGCCCCGGGACTAGCCGTAACACCGGGGAGCTGTTTTTT. Supplemented by reference TRBV11-2 and TRBJ2-2, the full variable domain reads EAGVAQSPRYKIIEKRQSVAFWCNPISGHATLYWYQQILGQGPKLLIQFQNNGVVDDSQLPKDRFSAERLKGVDSTLKIQPAKLEDSAVYLCASRRPGTSRNTGELFFGEGSRLTVL.